The present T cell receptor (beta chain) was sequenced within a study of OX40 agonist ivuxolimab in advanced cancers. Study-wide context: Three patients showed partial responses: one hepatocellular carcinoma and two cutaneous melanoma cases.

Findings of the study overall: Researchers report that CD8+ T cells had, on average, more expanded clones than CD4+. Some patients without response likewise showed low normalized clonal expansion.

On this clone itself: The antigen is unknown.

Trimming stripped 3 bases from V and 0 bases from J, with 10 bases between. The germline CDR1 and CDR2 sequences are MGHRA and YSYEKL. The CDR3 length is 15 residues. Assay: immunoSEQ multiplex PCR; the TCRdb copy retains only in-frame clones and omits some. Of 42,000 or so clones listed, 65% to 85% are singletons. The chain is built from TRBV4-1 and TRBJ2-3; a possible D gene is TRBD2 (6 bases). This sample comprised CD4+ or CD8+ T cells sorted from blood, obtained in a trial of the OX40 agonist ivuxolimab. The sequence derives from an adult with an advanced solid tumor such as melanoma, head and neck, liver or kidney cancer. This CDR3 is CASSQEGYSTDTQYF. The CDR3 DNA sequence: TGCGCCAGCAGCCAGGAGGGCTACAGCACAGATACGCAGTATTTT.